This T cell receptor beta chain came from a study of radiotherapy plus CTLA-4 blockade in lung cancer. This table comes from immunoSEQ multiplex PCR, and its TCRdb copy is limited to in-frame clones, with some not included. The sample lists over 100,000 clones, about 80% seen once, with about 3.3% in the top ten. Germline lookup yields CDR1 SNHLY and CDR2 FYNNEI. The CDR3 is made up of 14 amino acids. The J segment lost 4 bases and the V segment lost 8 bases, leaving 8 bases of the junction unmatched. V and J are TRBV2 and TRBJ1-1, with 9 bases lining up with TRBD1. Sequenced material: peripheral blood, taken from a patient treated with radiotherapy plus ipilimumab. The source of this sequence is a human donor with non-small cell lung cancer that progressed on radiotherapy plus ipilimumab. Some clones in this sample may be carry-over from other donors' samples. The CDR3 loop reads CASHNRGRSTEAFF. CDR3 bases: TGTGCCAGCCACAACAGGGGGCGGAGCACTGAAGCTTTCTTT. The full variable domain, completed using reference TRBV2 and TRBJ1-1, is EPEVTQTPSHQVTQMGQEVILRCVPISNHLYFYWYRQILGQKVEFLVSFYNNEISEKSEIFDDQFSVERPDGSNFTLKIRSTKLEDSAMYFCASHNRGRSTEAFFGQGTRLTVV.